Listed here is a single T cell receptor beta chain. Its specificity is not known. Using immunoSEQ multiplex PCR, the repertoire was profiled, and TCRdb retains in-frame clones only, with some absent. The data contain 100,000 to 150,000 clones, approximately 90% of them singletons. With 5 bases clipped from V and 9 bases from J, the junction kept 11 bases outside the gene matches. CDR3 length: 14 amino acids. The germline CDR1 and CDR2 sequences are GTSNPN and SVGIG (reference sequence). This sample was taken from a study of T cell responses to AZD1222 COVID-19 vaccine. General study findings and limits: Baseline serology detected seropositivity in only 5 to 7 AZD1222 recipients. There were mostly white British donors and more females than males, and clonal diversity was possibly underestimated. Vaccine-associated CD4 TCRs spanned spike, dominant at 160-218 and 743-854.

The chain employs TRBV30 and TRBJ2-1, with 9 bases fitting TRBD2. This clonotype originated in an adult in good health. This specimen was peripheral blood, taken on day 0 of AZD1222 vaccination. CDR3: CAWLASGIRGEQFF. CDR3 nucleotide sequence: TGTGCCTGGTTGGCTAGCGGGATTAGGGGTGAGCAGTTCTTC.